Listed here are 8 T cell receptor beta chains from one sample, sequenced in a study of CD8+ T cells in alopecia areata. cDNA serving as the sequencing template came from extracted, reverse transcribed RNA. TCRdb keeps only in-frame clones here, not all; method: immunoSEQ multiplex PCR. Here the sample spans some 170,000 clones, 67% being singletons. Specimen: CD8+ T cells sorted from blood, collected at week 0. All receptors derive from a human donor with alopecia areata.

The V call is TRBV9, the J call TRBJ1-1; no reliable D call. The CDR3 totals 16 residues. Germline V CDR1 and CDR2: SGDLS, YYNGEE. V shed 0 bases and J shed 1 base, with 13 bases lying between them. The CDR3 DNA is TGTGCCAGCAGCGTAGTTGCCGTGGAGGGGAACACTGAAGCTTTCTTT. This codes for CASSVVAVEGNTEAFF.

The rearrangement joins TRBV11-2 to TRBJ1-4, with 9 bases matching TRBD1. The CDR3 is made up of 19 amino acids. The V segment lost 4 bases and the J segment 5 bases; nucleotides outside the gene matches: 17. In germline, CDR1 is SGHAT, CDR2 FQNNGV. The CDR3: CASSSQWGFSGTGNEKLFF. CDR3 nucleotide sequence: TGTGCCAGCAGCTCGCAGTGGGGATTTTCTGGGACAGGGAATGAAAAACTGTTTTTT.

V is TRBV13 and J is TRBJ1-2; D possibly corresponds to TRBD1 (5 bases). The V end was cut by 7 bases, the J end by 2 bases, with 14 bases between. The germline CDR1 and CDR2 sequences are PRHDT and FYEKMQ (reference sequence). The CDR3 has 14 amino acids. The CDR3 reads CASILPRGNYGYTF. CDR3 sequence (DNA): TGTGCCAGCATCCTTCCGAGGGGAAACTATGGCTACACCTTC.

The rearrangement joins TRBV13 to TRBJ1-5; perhaps TRBD1 as D (5 bases). This CDR3 has 14 residues. Trimming shortened V by 2 bases and J by 2 bases, and 7 bases separated the two germline ends. Germline assignment: CDR1 PRHDT and CDR2 FYEKMQ (reference sequence). CDR3 residues: CASSLKTGNQPQHF. The CDR3 region has the DNA TGTGCCAGCAGCTTAAAGACAGGCAATCAGCCCCAGCATTTT.

This chain joins TRBV10-3 and TRBJ1-5, with 10 nucleotides matching TRBD1. Germline CDR1 ENHRY, CDR2 SYGVKD. CDR3 length equals 13 residues. V was clipped by 10 bases and J by 5 bases; unmatched bases: 5. CDR3 DNA: TGTGCCAGTCGGACAGGGGGGCATCAGCCCCAGCATTTT. It encodes CASRTGGHQPQHF.

The rearrangement links TRBV7-9 to TRBJ2-7; D unclear. This CDR3 has 15 residues. CDR1 and CDR2 (germline): SEHNR, FQNEAQ (reference sequence). Deletions cut 4 bases from V and 0 bases from J, with 13 bases between. The CDR3 nucleotides read TGTGCCAGCAGCTCACGTGAATGGGGCTCCTACGAGCAGTACTTC. It codes for CASSSREWGSYEQYF.

The chain employs TRBV5-6 and TRBJ1-1; unclear D gene. V lost 0 bases and J 11 bases, leaving 11 bases between the germline ends. CDR1 SGHDT and CDR2 YYEEEE come from the germline V gene. The CDR3 has 12 amino acids. Here the CDR3 reads CASSLAVGDAFF. The CDR3 coding sequence is TGTGCCAGCAGCTTGGCCGTGGGCGATGCTTTCTTT.

This sequence joins TRBV2 and TRBJ2-3; TRBD2 is a possible D gene (5 bases). Trimming took off 8 bases at V and 1 base at J, with 10 bases between the two ends. The CDR3 extends over 13 amino acids. Germline V gene sequence: CDR1 SNHLY, CDR2 FYNNEI. In DNA form, the CDR3 reads TGTGCCAGCCTGTGGCGGGGCACAGATACGCAGTATTTT. Translation: CASLWRGTDTQYF.